A single sample gave rise to the 24 T cell receptor beta chains below, sequenced in a study of cytomegalovirus exposure and HLA in healthy donors. PCR employed 60 Vbeta and 13 Jbeta primers. The protocol was immunoSEQ multiplex PCR, while the TCRdb copy is restricted to in-frame clones and leaves out a portion. The sample shows tens of thousands of clones, about three quarters of them seen only once. The sequencing input was PBMCs. These receptors came from a man in his forties or fifties in good health and CMV-seropositive.

The J gene is TRBJ2-7, the V gene TRBV5-1; 9 bases are a match to TRBD1. The germline CDR1 and CDR2 sequences are SGHRS and YFSETQ. The ends lost 0 bases at V and 5 bases at J; junction bases unmatched: 6. The CDR3 extends over 15 amino acids. DNA for the CDR3: TGCGCCAGCAGCTTGGCCGGGACAGGGAGCCACGAGCAGTACTTC. It is translated as CASSLAGTGSHEQYF.

This sequence joins TRBV7-2 and TRBJ2-7; 9 bases agree with TRBD1. CDR1 and CDR2 from the germline V gene are SGHTA and FQGNSA. The CDR3 runs to 14 residues. The ends lost 4 bases at V and 1 base at J; junction bases unmatched: 2. DNA for the CDR3: TGTGCCAGCAGCTCCGACAGGGGGTCCTACGAGCAGTACTTC. Translation gives CASSSDRGSYEQYF.

The chain is built from TRBV27 and TRBJ2-5, with D perhaps matching TRBD1 (5 bases). V shed 6 bases and J shed 5 bases, with 13 bases lying between them. Germline CDR1 and CDR2: MNHEY and SMNVEV (reference sequence). This CDR3 contains 13 residues. CDR3: CASSRQSGETQYF. The CDR3 bases are TGTGCCAGCAGCCGACAGTCAGGGGAGACCCAGTACTTC.

V gene TRBV15 combines with J gene TRBJ1-2; no clear D gene. This CDR3 has 16 amino acids. Germline CDR1 LNHNV, CDR2 YYDKDF (reference sequence). Deletions cut 0 bases from V and 8 bases from J, with 19 bases between. Here the CDR3 DNA reads TGTGCCACCAGCAGAGATATGGAGGGCAGGTCTTACGGCTACACCTTC. It codes for CATSRDMEGRSYGYTF.

The chain uses TRBV23-1 and TRBJ2-5; D gene uncertain. TRBV23-1 is annotated as an ORF whose role is uncertain. V lost 2 bases, J lost 5 bases, and 12 bases lay in between. The CDR3 length is 14 residues. CDR3 nucleotide sequence: TGCGCCAGCAGTCAAGAGAAGGTGGGCGAGACCCAGTACTTC. This encodes CASSQEKVGETQYF.

A few counts support this clone. This chain connects TRBV7-2 to TRBJ1-2; D remains ambiguous. There are 14 residues in the CDR3. From germline, CDR1 is SGHTA and CDR2 FQGNSA. Trimming took off 1 base at V and 4 bases at J, with 10 bases between the two ends. CDR3 DNA: TGTGCCAGCAGCTTAGTAAGGGAGAGCTATGGCTACACCTTC. It translates to CASSLVRESYGYTF.

The count of this clone is one. In DNA form, the CDR3 reads TGTGCCAGCAGTGAAGCGTGGCAGGGAATGGCCAAAAACATTCAGTACTTC. It encodes CASSEAWQGMAKNIQYF. The V gene is TRBV6-1, the J gene TRBJ2-4, with a possible D match to TRBD1 (5 bases). V lost 0 bases to trimming and J lost 1 base, with 13 bases between them. The CDR3 runs 17 residues. The germline V gene encodes CDR1 MNHNS and CDR2 SASEGT.

This clone was picked up a small number of times. CDR3 DNA sequence: TGCAGCGTCCGGACAGGAGATCAGCCCCAGCATTTT. Its translation is CSVRTGDQPQHF. The chain uses TRBV29-1 and TRBJ1-5, with TRBD1 matching 7 bases. The germline CDR1 and CDR2 sequences are SQVTM and ANQGSEA. This CDR3 contains 12 residues. The trim removed 6 bases at V and 5 bases at J, leaving 4 bases unmatched.

This clone was counted only a few times. This chain uses TRBV6-5 with TRBJ2-7; TRBD2 might be the D (5 bases). CDR1 and CDR2 (germline): MNHEY, SVGAGI. V lost 0 bases and J 6 bases, leaving 18 bases between the germline ends. The CDR3 has 16 residues. CDR3 protein: CASSYSPKRRSGEQYF. In nucleotides, the CDR3 is TGTGCCAGCAGTTACTCGCCTAAGCGGAGAAGCGGCGAGCAGTACTTC.

The chain has TRBV14 and TRBJ2-7, with 9 positions matching TRBD1. The length of the CDR3 is 14 residues. CDR1 is SGHDN and CDR2 is FVKESK in the germline V gene. Unmatched junction bases numbered 6, after V lost 4 bases and J lost 5 bases. CDR3 nucleotide sequence: TGTGCCAGCAGCCGATCGGGACAGGGTGACGAGCAGTACTTC. Translated: CASSRSGQGDEQYF.

The rearrangement joins TRBV6-1 to TRBJ2-7; D is undetermined. The V end lost 2 bases, the J end lost 1 base, and 3 bases lay between the germline ends. The CDR3 contains 12 residues. Germline V gives CDR1 MNHNS, CDR2 SASEGT. DNA for the CDR3: TGTGCCAGCAGTGAACGTTCCTACGAGCAGTACTTC. Its protein product is CASSERSYEQYF.

V is TRBV15 and J is TRBJ2-3, with 10 bases matching TRBD2. After removal of 6 bases from V and 4 bases from J, the junction contained 7 bases not matched to a gene. The CDR3 is made up of 15 amino acids. Germline V gives CDR1 LNHNV, CDR2 YYDKDF (reference sequence). This chain's CDR3 is CATSSTGTSADTQYF. The CDR3 DNA is TGTGCCACCAGTTCCACCGGGACTAGCGCAGATACGCAGTATTTT.

This chain links TRBV19 with TRBJ1-1; D is perhaps TRBD1 (5 bases). The CDR3 has 16 amino acids. The V gene lost 4 bases and the J gene lost 0 bases, with 15 bases spanning the gap. Germline loops: CDR1 LNHDA, CDR2 SQIVND (reference sequence). The CDR3 is CASSRDLGPMNTEAFF. In DNA form, the CDR3 reads TGTGCCAGTAGTAGGGATCTGGGGCCAATGAACACTGAAGCTTTCTTT. Variable domain in full (rest from reference TRBV19 and TRBJ1-1): DGGITQSPKYLFRKEGQNVTLSCEQNLNHDAMYWYRQDPGQGLRLIYYSQIVNDFQKGDIAEGYSVSREKKESFPLTVTSAQKNPTAFYLCASSRDLGPMNTEAFFGQGTRLTVV.

The V gene is TRBV5-1, the J gene TRBJ2-3; 8 bases line up with TRBD1. Germline-derived CDR1 and CDR2 are SGHRS and YFSETQ. V shed 5 bases and J 3 bases; nucleotides not matched to a gene: 11. The CDR3 runs 16 residues. The CDR3 DNA reads TGCGCCAGCAGACCTCAGGGGGCGAGAGGAACAGATACGCAGTATTTT. Encoded protein: CASRPQGARGTDTQYF.

The V and J genes are TRBV7-8 and TRBJ1-2, with 11 bases lining up with TRBD1. The germline V gene has CDR1 SGHVS and CDR2 FQNEAQ. There are 10 residues in the CDR3. The CDR3 DNA reads TGTGCGACCGGGACAGGGGGTCTCACCTTC. Residues: CATGTGGLTF.

Turning to this clone: The junction and the germline gene differ at one end; a read error may be behind it. V is TRBV11-2 and J is TRBJ2-1; 13 nucleotides agree with TRBD2. The germline gives CDR1 SGHAT, CDR2 FQNNGV. The CDR3 length is 16 residues. The CDR3: CASSFRGLAGTNEQFF. CDR3 coding DNA: TGTGCCAGCAGCTTTAGGGGACTAGCGGGAACTAATGAACAGTTCTTC.

This rearrangement joins TRBV5-1 to TRBJ1-1, with D possibly matching TRBD1 (6 bases). This CDR3 is 14 amino acids long. V lost 0 bases and J 4 bases, leaving 10 bases between the germline ends. CDR1 SGHRS and CDR2 YFSETQ come from the germline V gene. CDR3 in amino acids: CASSLEGEVTEAFF. The CDR3 nucleotides are TGCGCCAGCAGCTTGGAGGGGGAAGTCACTGAAGCTTTCTTT.

V and J are TRBV9 and TRBJ2-7; TRBD2 matches 10 bases. This CDR3 region has 16 residues. The V gene's germline CDR1 is SGDLS and CDR2 YYNGEE. The V segment lost 0 bases and the J segment 0 bases; nucleotides outside the gene matches: 3. The CDR3 region is CASSVAASGSSYEQYF. For the CDR3, the DNA is TGTGCCAGCAGCGTAGCGGCTAGCGGGAGCTCCTACGAGCAGTACTTC.

The chain is built from TRBV27 and TRBJ2-3; 11 bases fit TRBD1. Trimming took 0 bases from V and 2 from J; bases not matched to a gene: 7. Germline lookup yields CDR1 MNHEY and CDR2 SMNVEV (reference sequence). The CDR3 runs 18 residues. CDR3 region: CASSLSSGTGGSTDTQYF. In DNA form, the CDR3 reads TGTGCCAGCAGTTTATCGTCGGGGACAGGGGGTTCCACAGATACGCAGTATTTT.

This clone was seen a handful of times. The chain employs TRBV5-1 and TRBJ1-1, with D perhaps TRBD1 (6 bases). V lost 5 bases and J lost 0, with 14 bases in between. Germline values: CDR1 SGHRS, CDR2 YFSETQ. The CDR3 length is 15 residues. The CDR3 sequence is CASRHREAMNTEAFF. The DNA for the CDR3 is TGCGCCAGCAGGCACAGGGAAGCCATGAACACTGAAGCTTTCTTT. Full variable domain (remainder filled in from reference TRBV5-1 and TRBJ1-1): KAGVTQTPRYLIKTRGQQVTLSCSPISGHRSVSWYQQTPGQGLQFLFEYFSETQRNKGNFPGRFSGRQFSNSRSEMNVSTLELGDSALYLCASRHREAMNTEAFFGQGTRLTVV.

This chain links TRBV19 with TRBJ2-2, with 9 nucleotides matching TRBD2. V shed 6 bases, J shed 5 bases, and the junction held 10 bases outside the gene matches. Germline assignment: CDR1 LNHDA and CDR2 SQIVND (reference sequence). The length of the CDR3 is 16 residues. CDR3 amino acids: CASRSSGKSWTGELFF. CDR3 in DNA: TGTGCCAGTAGGTCTAGCGGGAAATCGTGGACCGGGGAGCTGTTTTTT.

The rearrangement joins TRBV7-8 to TRBJ1-6, with TRBD1 as a possible D gene (5 bases). Trimming left V 4 bases short and J 6 bases short, with 7 bases between. Germline CDR1 is SGHVS and CDR2 is FQNEAQ. The CDR3 consists of 13 residues. CDR3 sequence (DNA): TGTGCCAGCAGCTCCAGGGTTAATTCACCCCTCCACTTT. Translation gives CASSSRVNSPLHF.

The chain uses TRBV18 and TRBJ1-4; TRBD1 might be the D (6 bases). CDR1 is KGHSH and CDR2 is LQKENI in the germline V gene. The CDR3 contains 15 residues. V lost 1 base to trimming and J lost 7 bases, with 13 bases between them. The CDR3 reads CASSPLGGPGEKLFF. CDR3 nucleotide sequence: TGTGCCAGCTCACCACTCGGGGGGCCTGGTGAAAAACTGTTTTTT. Drawing the rest from reference TRBV18 and TRBJ1-4, the complete variable domain is NAGVMQNPRHLVRRRGQEARLRCSPMKGHSHVYWYRQLPEEGLKFMVYLQKENIIDESGMPKERFSAEFPKEGPSILRIQQVVRGDSAAYFCASSPLGGPGEKLFFGSGTQLSVL.

The chain recombines TRBV7-9 with TRBJ1-1, with 7 bases matching TRBD1. Germline loops: CDR1 SEHNR, CDR2 FQNEAQ (reference sequence). CDR3 length equals 14 residues. V lost 6 bases and J lost 0; bases outside the gene matches: 4. The CDR3 DNA reads as TGTGCCAGCAGGGGACAGCGTATGAACACTGAAGCTTTCTTT. The encoded protein is CASRGQRMNTEAFF.